Included here is one T cell receptor (beta chain) sequence, with context. The antigen is unknown. Germline lookup yields CDR1 SGHNT and CDR2 YENEEA. CDR3 size: 16 residues. V lost 5 bases and J lost 4, with 20 bases in between. These data are taken from a study of cytomegalovirus exposure and HLA in healthy donors. PCR was performed using 60 Vbeta and 13 Jbeta primers. Data came from immunoSEQ multiplex PCR; TCRdb stores just in-frame clones and leaves some out. Seen here are around 90,000 clones, approximately 72% observed once, and the top ten hold about 3%. Whole-study findings and limits: TCR beta chains numbering some 160 were designated cytomegalovirus-associated. In a later analysis, TCR beta V- and J-gene trimming was associated with a missense DCLRE1C variant.

The sequence derives from a woman aged 40 to 50 in good health and CMV-seronegative. The genes are TRBV11-3 and TRBJ2-5; the D gene is possibly TRBD1 (6 bases). Sequencing used PBMCs. CDR3 nucleotides: TGTGCCAGCAGCCCTGCAGGGGAAGGTTCCCGAGAGACCCAGTACTTC. It is translated as CASSPAGEGSRETQYF. Combining the CDR3 with reference TRBV11-3 and TRBJ2-5 gives the whole variable domain EAGVVQSPRYKIIEKKQPVAFWCNPISGHNTLYWYLQNLGQGPELLIRYENEEAVDDSQLPKDRFSAERLKGVDSTLKIQPAELGDSAVYLCASSPAGEGSRETQYFGPGTRLLVL.